The next 9 T cell receptor beta chains were all read from a single sample in a study of cytotoxic CD8 clonotypes in ibrutinib-treated CLL. Here immunoSEQ multiplex PCR was the method, and the copy in TCRdb shows in-frame clones only, minus some. This table has roughly 220,000 clones, approximately 70% appearing once. Specimen: PBMCs, collected after 12 months of ibrutinib treatment. The receptors here all came from a human donor with chronic lymphocytic leukemia.

The chain uses TRBV11-2 and TRBJ2-1; D remains ambiguous. V shed 5 bases and J shed 6 bases, with 14 bases lying between them. CDR3 length equals 14 residues. The germline V gene has CDR1 SGHAT and CDR2 FQNNGV. CDR3 amino acids: CASSPGQSRNEQFF. CDR3 sequence (DNA): TGTGCCAGCAGCCCGGGCCAGAGTCGCAATGAGCAGTTCTTC.

The chain combines TRBV27 with TRBJ2-7; 15 bases fit TRBD2. Germline V gene sequence: CDR1 MNHEY, CDR2 SMNVEV (reference sequence). Trimming at V came to 6 bases and at J to 7 bases, leaving 7 bases not matched to a gene. CDR3 length: 15 amino acids. The CDR3 loop is CASSLIGLAGGEQYF. DNA for the CDR3: TGTGCCAGCAGCTTAATAGGACTAGCGGGAGGGGAGCAGTACTTC.

The chain recombines TRBV9 with TRBJ2-3; 8 nucleotides line up with TRBD2. The germline CDR1 and CDR2 sequences are SGDLS and YYNGEE. This CDR3 spans 14 amino acids. V shed 4 bases, J shed 6 bases, and the junction held 7 bases outside the gene matches. Here the CDR3 reads CASSLTGGLDTQYF. The CDR3 bases are TGTGCCAGCAGCCTAACGGGGGGGCTTGATACGCAGTATTTT.

This clone was detected a few times. The J gene is TRBJ1-2, the V gene TRBV4-3; D perhaps matches TRBD1 (6 bases). The germline V gene encodes CDR1 LGHNA and CDR2 YSLEER. The CDR3 is made up of 15 amino acids. V shed 2 bases and J shed 3 bases, with 13 bases lying between them. The CDR3 sequence: CASSQSTGSYYGYTF. The CDR3 DNA sequence: TGCGCCAGCAGCCAATCGACAGGCTCCTACTATGGCTACACCTTC.

In DNA, the CDR3 is TGCGCCAGCAGCCAAGAGCGAGGACAGGGCCACCAGCCCCAGCATTTT. This gives the protein CASSQERGQGHQPQHF. The rearrangement links TRBV4-1 to TRBJ1-5; 8 bases fit TRBD1. Per the germline V gene, CDR1 is MGHRA and CDR2 is YSYEKL. The length of the CDR3 is 16 residues. The ends lost 0 bases at V and 7 bases at J; junction bases unmatched: 8.

This chain uses TRBV4-1 with TRBJ1-1; D remains ambiguous. This CDR3 is 13 amino acids long. The ends were cut back, 5 bases at V and 0 bases at J, with 7 bases in the middle. CDR1 is MGHRA and CDR2 is YSYEKL in the germline V gene. CDR3 DNA: TGCGCCAGCAGCTGGGGTGTGAACACTGAAGCTTTCTTT. Residues: CASSWGVNTEAFF.

The genes are TRBV7-2 and TRBJ2-7, with D hard to call. This CDR3 is 14 amino acids long. The germline V gene encodes CDR1 SGHTA and CDR2 FQGNSA. The germline V and J ends were trimmed by 5 bases and 2 bases, with 13 bases remaining between them. CDR3 region: CASSPRLNTYEQYF. The CDR3 nucleotides read TGTGCCAGCAGCCCCCGACTGAATACCTACGAGCAGTACTTC. Drawing the rest from reference TRBV7-2 and TRBJ2-7, the complete variable domain is GAGVSQSPSNKVTEKGKDVELRCDPISGHTALYWYRQSLGQGLEFLIYFQGNSAPDKSGLPSDRFSAERTGGSVSTLTIQRTQQEDSAVYLCASSPRLNTYEQYFGPGTRLTVT.

In this sample, this clone turned up a few times. The chain couples TRBV6-5 to TRBJ1-1; unclear D gene. V was pared by 0 bases and J by 6 bases, with 17 bases between. Germline assignment: CDR1 MNHEY and CDR2 SVGAGI. The CDR3 length is 16 residues. This CDR3 reads CASSYSIYQVPPEAFF. The CDR3 nucleotides read TGTGCCAGCAGTTACTCGATTTATCAGGTCCCCCCTGAAGCTTTCTTT.

This clone has a handful of counts. The V and J genes are TRBV10-2 and TRBJ1-2; 8 nucleotides match TRBD1. The CDR3 consists of 13 residues. From germline, CDR1 is WSHSY and CDR2 SAAADI. The V and J ends lost 5 bases and 11 bases, in that order; junction bases with no gene match: 10. CDR3 nucleotides: TGCGCCAGCAGTCAGGGGGCAGGGCTGGAATACACCTTC. Amino acid sequence: CASSQGAGLEYTF.